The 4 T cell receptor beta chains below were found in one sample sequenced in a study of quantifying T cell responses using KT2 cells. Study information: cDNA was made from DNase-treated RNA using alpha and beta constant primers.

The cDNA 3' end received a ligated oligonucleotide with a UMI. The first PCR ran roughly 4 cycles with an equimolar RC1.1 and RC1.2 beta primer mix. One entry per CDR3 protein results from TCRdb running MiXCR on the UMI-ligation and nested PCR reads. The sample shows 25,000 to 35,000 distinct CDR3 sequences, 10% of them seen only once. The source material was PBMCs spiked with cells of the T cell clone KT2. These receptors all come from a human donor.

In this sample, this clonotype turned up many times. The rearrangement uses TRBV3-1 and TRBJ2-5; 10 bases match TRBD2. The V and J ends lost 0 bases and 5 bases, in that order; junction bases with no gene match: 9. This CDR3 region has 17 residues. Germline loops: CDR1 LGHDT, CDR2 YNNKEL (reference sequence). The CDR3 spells CASSQETTLAGVETQYF. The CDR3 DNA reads TGTGCCAGCAGCCAAGAAACGACGCTAGCGGGGGTGGAGACCCAGTACTTC.

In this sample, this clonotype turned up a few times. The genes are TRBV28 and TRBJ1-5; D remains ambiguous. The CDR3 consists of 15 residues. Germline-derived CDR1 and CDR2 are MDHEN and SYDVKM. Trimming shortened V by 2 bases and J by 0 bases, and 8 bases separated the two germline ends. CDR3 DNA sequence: TGTGCCAGCAGTTTAGCAGGTGATAGCAATCAGCCCCAGCATTTT. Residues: CASSLAGDSNQPQHF. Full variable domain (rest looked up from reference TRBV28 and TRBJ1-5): DVKVTQSSRYLVKRTGEKVFLECVQDMDHENMFWYRQDPGLGLRLIYFSYDVKMKEKGDIPEGYSVSREKKERFSLILESASTNQTSMYLCASSLAGDSNQPQHFGDGTRLSIL.

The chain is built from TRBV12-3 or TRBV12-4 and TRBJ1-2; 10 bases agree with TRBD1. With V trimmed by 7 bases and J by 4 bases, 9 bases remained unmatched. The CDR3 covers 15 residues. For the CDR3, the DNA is TGTGCCAGCATCCCTCCGGGACAGGGGTTCTATGGCTACACCTTC. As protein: CASIPPGQGFYGYTF.

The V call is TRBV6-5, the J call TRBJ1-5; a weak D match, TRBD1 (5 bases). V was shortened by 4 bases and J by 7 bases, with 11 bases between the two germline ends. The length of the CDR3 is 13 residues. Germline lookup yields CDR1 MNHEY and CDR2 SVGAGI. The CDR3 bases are TGTGCCAGCAGTTTTGGGGGGAACCAGCCCCAGCATTTT. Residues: CASSFGGNQPQHF.